Ten or more counts support the clone carrying this T cell receptor (beta chain). From germline, CDR1 is MGHRA and CDR2 YSYEKL. The CDR3 covers 15 residues. Trimming shortened V by 0 bases and J by 6 bases, and 15 bases separated the two germline ends. In the original processing: Amplification of reference gene primers was used by the study to estimate nucleated cell counts. The table came from immunoSEQ multiplex PCR; TCRdb's copy has only in-frame clones and leaves some out. That table gives V, J and clone size, and the DNA gave D and trimming. Of a few hundred thousand clones listed, approximately 83% are singletons. The data derive from a study of blood T cell repertoires in COVID-19.

This chain connects TRBV4-1 to TRBJ2-7, with D hard to call. Sequenced: PBMCs or T cells enriched from blood (not recorded which). This clonotype was obtained from a woman aged 40-49 years with acute COVID-19. The CDR3: CASSQDRGSTGEQYF. CDR3 coding DNA: TGCGCCAGCAGCCAAGATCGTGGTTCCACGGGCGAGCAGTACTTC.